These 26 T cell receptor beta chains originate from one sample sequenced in a study of OX40 agonist ivuxolimab in advanced cancers. TCRdb's table, derived via immunoSEQ multiplex PCR, lists solely in-frame clones and lacks some. This table holds about 34,000 clones, 70% to 85% found once. The material was CD4+ or CD8+ T cells sorted from blood, obtained in a trial of the OX40 agonist ivuxolimab. These receptors were obtained from an adult with an advanced solid tumor such as melanoma, head and neck, liver or kidney cancer.

The chain joins TRBV5-4 to TRBJ2-7; 11 bases fit TRBD1. This CDR3 comprises 14 residues. J lost 6 bases, V lost 4 bases, and 6 bases had no gene match. Germline CDR1 SGHNT, CDR2 YYREEE (reference sequence). The CDR3 sequence is CASSEDRGQGEQYF. In DNA, the CDR3 is TGTGCCAGCAGCGAGGACAGGGGGCAAGGCGAGCAGTACTTC.

The chain uses TRBV5-4 and TRBJ2-1; 8 bases align to TRBD2. CDR3 length: 14 amino acids. The germline V gene encodes CDR1 SGHNT and CDR2 YYREEE (reference sequence). With 6 bases clipped from V and 8 bases from J, the junction kept 10 bases outside the gene matches. The CDR3: CASTRGGLNDEQFF. The CDR3 coding sequence is TGTGCCAGCACCCGGGGGGGCCTTAACGATGAGCAGTTCTTC.

The chain recombines TRBV6-5 with TRBJ2-1; 8 positions agree with TRBD1. The V and J ends lost 4 bases and 1 base, in that order; junction bases with no gene match: 3. This CDR3 spans 15 amino acids. Germline CDR1 reads MNHEY; CDR2 reads SVGAGI. The CDR3 here is CASSFGQGSYNEQFF. The DNA of the CDR3 is TGTGCCAGCAGTTTCGGACAGGGTTCCTACAATGAGCAGTTCTTC.

A few counts support this clone. The genes are TRBV5-1 and TRBJ1-2; D not resolved. CDR1 SGHRS and CDR2 YFSETQ come from the germline V gene. V was clipped by 0 bases and J by 4 bases, with 7 bases between them. The CDR3 is 13 residues long. CDR3 sequence reads: CASSLVGLYGYTF. The CDR3 DNA sequence: TGCGCCAGCAGCTTGGTGGGTCTCTATGGCTACACCTTC.

This chain connects TRBV7-8 to TRBJ2-5; tentative D call: TRBD2 (5 bases). This CDR3 is built from 15 residues. The germline gives CDR1 SGHVS, CDR2 FQNEAQ. Trimming left V 1 base short and J 4 bases short, with 13 bases between. The CDR3 DNA reads as TGTGCCAGCAGCTTAGTGGGAGTTTGGCGAGAGACCCAGTACTTC. Translation gives CASSLVGVWRETQYF.

This clone appeared a few times. CDR3 loop: CASGTAHEAFF. The CDR3 nucleotides read TGTGCCAGCGGGACGGCCCATGAAGCTTTCTTT. The chain recombines TRBV25-1 with TRBJ1-1; maybe TRBD1 (5 bases). This CDR3 comprises 11 residues. Trimming removed 8 bases from V and 7 bases from J, with 11 bases in between. The germline V gene encodes CDR1 MGHDK and CDR2 SYGVNS.

Points on this clone: The junction departs from germline at one end; a sequencing error may be responsible. The chain combines TRBV7-9 with TRBJ1-2; D may be TRBD1 (5 bases). CDR3 length: 14 residues. Germline-derived CDR1 and CDR2 are SEHNR and FQNEAQ (reference sequence). The CDR3 sequence is CAGSSGQARLGYTF. CDR3 nucleotides: TGTGCCGGCAGCTCGGGGCAGGCCCGCCTTGGCTACACCTTC. Using reference TRBV7-9 and TRBJ1-2 for the parts outside the CDR3, the full variable domain is DTGVSQNPRHKITKRGQNVTFRCDPISEHNRLYWYRQTLGQGPEFLTYFQNEAQLEKSRLLSDRFSAERPKGSFSTLEIQRTEQGDSAMYLCAGSSGQARLGYTFGSGTRLTVV.

V is TRBV11-2 and J is TRBJ2-2; 11 bases agree with TRBD1. Germline V gene lookup returns CDR1 SGHAT and CDR2 FQNNGV. Unmatched junction bases numbered 6, after V lost 0 bases and J lost 6 bases. The CDR3 has 17 residues. The CDR3 here is CASSLERGTGGAGELFF. The CDR3 DNA is TGTGCCAGCAGCTTAGAACGAGGGACAGGGGGAGCCGGGGAGCTGTTTTTT.

The gene calls are TRBV5-1 and TRBJ2-3; 9 bases fit TRBD1. Per the germline V gene, CDR1 is SGHRS and CDR2 is YFSETQ. Trimming at V came to 5 bases and at J to 1 base, leaving 2 bases not matched to a gene. The CDR3 spans 14 residues. The CDR3 coding sequence is TGCGCCAGCAGACGACAGGGGGGCACAGATACGCAGTATTTT. Translated, it gives CASRRQGGTDTQYF. The variable domain in full, with the rest retrieved from reference TRBV5-1 and TRBJ2-3, is KAGVTQTPRYLIKTRGQQVTLSCSPISGHRSVSWYQQTPGQGLQFLFEYFSETQRNKGNFPGRFSGRQFSNSRSEMNVSTLELGDSALYLCASRRQGGTDTQYFGPGTRLTVL.

This chain connects TRBV19 to TRBJ1-1, with unresolved D. Deletions cut 3 bases from V and 1 base from J, with 9 bases between. The CDR3 extends over 14 amino acids. Germline V gene lookup returns CDR1 LNHDA and CDR2 SQIVND (reference sequence). This CDR3 reads CASSITHKNTEAFF. Here the CDR3 DNA reads TGTGCCAGTAGTATCACCCACAAGAACACTGAAGCTTTCTTT.

Only a few counts were recorded for this clone. The chain uses TRBV10-3 and TRBJ1-2, with 7 bases aligning to TRBD1. The germline V gene has CDR1 ENHRY and CDR2 SYGVKD. V gave up 8 bases and J gave up 8 bases; unmatched junction bases: 8. The CDR3 spans 12 residues. The CDR3 nucleotides read TGTGCCATCGGAACAGGGGCGGGAGGCTACACCTTC. Translation gives CAIGTGAGGYTF.

CDR3 in DNA: TGCGCCAGCAGCCAAGGCACTCGGCAGGGGGCTAGCTATGGCTACACCTTC. Translated, it gives CASSQGTRQGASYGYTF. This chain joins TRBV4-1 and TRBJ1-2, with 8 bases matching TRBD1. The CDR3 spans 17 residues. The germline CDR1 and CDR2 sequences are MGHRA and YSYEKL. With 1 base clipped from V and 4 bases from J, the junction kept 11 bases outside the gene matches.

The rearrangement joins TRBV5-6 to TRBJ1-2; no firm D call. Between the trimmed V and J ends, which lost 3 bases and 4 bases, there was a span of 7 bases. CDR3 length equals 12 residues. Germline lookup yields CDR1 SGHDT and CDR2 YYEEEE. In DNA form, the CDR3 reads TGTGCCAGCAGCTCAGAATTCTATGGCTACACCTTC. Translated: CASSSEFYGYTF. Combining the CDR3 with reference TRBV5-6 and TRBJ1-2 gives the whole variable domain DAGVTQSPTHLIKTRGQQVTLRCSPKSGHDTVSWYQQALGQGPQFIFQYYEEEERQRGNFPDRFSGHQFPNYSSELNVNALLLGDSALYLCASSSEFYGYTFGSGTRLTVV.

V usage is TRBV18 and J usage is TRBJ1-1; 7 bases map to TRBD1. V shed 5 bases, J shed 7 bases, and the junction held 13 bases outside the gene matches. The CDR3 spans 15 residues. Germline CDR1 and CDR2: KGHSH and LQKENI. The CDR3 loop is CASSSQQGRGIEAFF. The CDR3 coding sequence is TGTGCCAGCTCATCCCAACAGGGGCGAGGTATTGAAGCTTTCTTT.

This chain connects TRBV2 to TRBJ2-5; D is undetermined. The length of the CDR3 is 13 residues. V shed 7 bases and J shed 2 bases, with 11 bases lying between them. Looked up from germline, CDR1 is SNHLY and CDR2 is FYNNEI. The CDR3: CASKGVGQETQYF. The CDR3 DNA is TGTGCCAGCAAAGGCGTCGGGCAAGAGACCCAGTACTTC.

This chain connects TRBV19 to TRBJ2-7; D is possibly TRBD2 (6 bases). The length of the CDR3 is 14 residues. Germline V gene data show CDR1 as LNHDA and CDR2 as SQIVND (reference sequence). Deletions cut 2 bases from V and 1 base from J, with 9 bases between. In DNA form, the CDR3 reads TGTGCCAGTAGTATAAGGAGGGATTCCTACGAGCAGTACTTC. As protein: CASSIRRDSYEQYF.

This clone is categorized as medium-sized. The chain couples TRBV30 to TRBJ1-6; 7 bases are shared with TRBD1. V shed 2 bases, J shed 7 bases, and the junction held 5 bases outside the gene matches. The CDR3 extends over 14 amino acids. Germline loops: CDR1 GTSNPN, CDR2 SVGIG (reference sequence). The chain's CDR3 is CAWSTGVGNSPLHF. The CDR3 DNA reads as TGTGCCTGGAGTACAGGGGTTGGGAATTCACCCCTCCACTTT.

The chain links TRBV5-1 to TRBJ1-2; 7 bases fit TRBD1. The CDR3 contains 14 residues. Germline CDR1 reads SGHRS; CDR2 reads YFSETQ. The ends lost 4 bases at V and 3 bases at J; junction bases unmatched: 6. CDR3 sequence: CASSPTGTDYGYTF. CDR3 bases: TGCGCCAGCAGCCCGACAGGGACGGACTATGGCTACACCTTC.

The chain has TRBV2 and TRBJ1-1; D ambiguous. V gave up 4 bases and J gave up 1 base, with 7 bases separating them. The CDR3 runs to 13 residues. The germline gives CDR1 SNHLY, CDR2 FYNNEI. The CDR3 DNA reads as TGTGCCAGCAGTGGTGTGGAGAACACTGAAGCTTTCTTT. Protein: CASSGVENTEAFF.

This clone was seen once. The chain is built from TRBV30 and TRBJ2-2; 11 nucleotides line up with TRBD1. Germline-derived CDR1 and CDR2 are GTSNPN and SVGIG (reference sequence). The CDR3 is made up of 13 amino acids. With V trimmed by 5 bases and J by 6 bases, 2 bases remained unmatched. CDR3 in DNA: TGTGCCTGGGGACAGGGGGCCGCCGGGGAGCTGTTTTTT. Its translation is CAWGQGAAGELFF.

The chain has TRBV6-5 and TRBJ2-1; 9 nucleotides agree with TRBD2. This CDR3 has 15 amino acids. From germline, CDR1 is MNHEY and CDR2 SVGAGI. Trimming took 7 bases from V and 3 from J; bases not matched to a gene: 7. The CDR3 region is CASTVLAGVYNEQFF. Here the CDR3 DNA reads TGTGCCAGCACGGTCTTAGCGGGGGTCTACAATGAGCAGTTCTTC.

The V and J genes are TRBV11-1 and TRBJ1-1; TRBD1 matches at 7 bases. The germline V gene has CDR1 SGHAT and CDR2 FQDESV (reference sequence). The ends lost 6 bases at V and 5 bases at J; junction bases unmatched: 6. The CDR3 is made up of 13 amino acids. CDR3 DNA sequence: TGTGCCAGCAGACAGGGGAGCGGTACTGAAGCTTTCTTT. This codes for CASRQGSGTEAFF.

The chain carries TRBV29-1 and TRBJ2-5; 9 bases fit TRBD1. Losses at the gene ends were 6 bases for V and 11 bases for J; bases not matched to a gene: 16. Per the germline V gene, CDR1 is SQVTM and CDR2 is ANQGSEA. The CDR3 runs to 14 residues. The chain's CDR3 is CSVDPGTGSGEQYF. In DNA form, the CDR3 reads TGCAGCGTCGATCCCGGGACAGGGTCGGGGGAGCAGTACTTC.

The chain carries TRBV5-1 and TRBJ2-5; D is possibly TRBD1 or TRBD2 (6 bases each). CDR1 and CDR2 from the germline V gene are SGHRS and YFSETQ. The CDR3 extends over 15 amino acids. V was clipped by 4 bases and J by 4 bases, with 17 bases between them. CDR3 nucleotides: TGCGCCAGCAGCCCCCGCGGGGCAGGGGTAGAGACCCAGTACTTC. The encoded protein is CASSPRGAGVETQYF.

The chain links TRBV10-3 to TRBJ2-2, with 7 nucleotides matching TRBD2. The CDR3 covers 16 residues. CDR1 and CDR2 (germline): ENHRY, SYGVKD. J lost 2 bases, V lost 11 bases, and 14 bases had no gene match. CDR3: CAARAGAGLNTGELFF. CDR3 in DNA: TGTGCCGCCCGCGCGGGAGCGGGGCTTAACACCGGGGAGCTGTTTTTT.

This rearrangement joins TRBV11-2 to TRBJ1-2; perhaps TRBD1 as D (6 bases). CDR1 SGHAT and CDR2 FQNNGV come from the germline V gene. CDR3 length: 16 residues. With 1 base removed from V and 8 bases from J, the gap between germline ends came to 20 bases. The CDR3 here is CASSLGNYGGAEGYTF. CDR3 nucleotides: TGTGCCAGCAGCTTAGGGAATTACGGGGGGGCGGAGGGCTACACCTTC.